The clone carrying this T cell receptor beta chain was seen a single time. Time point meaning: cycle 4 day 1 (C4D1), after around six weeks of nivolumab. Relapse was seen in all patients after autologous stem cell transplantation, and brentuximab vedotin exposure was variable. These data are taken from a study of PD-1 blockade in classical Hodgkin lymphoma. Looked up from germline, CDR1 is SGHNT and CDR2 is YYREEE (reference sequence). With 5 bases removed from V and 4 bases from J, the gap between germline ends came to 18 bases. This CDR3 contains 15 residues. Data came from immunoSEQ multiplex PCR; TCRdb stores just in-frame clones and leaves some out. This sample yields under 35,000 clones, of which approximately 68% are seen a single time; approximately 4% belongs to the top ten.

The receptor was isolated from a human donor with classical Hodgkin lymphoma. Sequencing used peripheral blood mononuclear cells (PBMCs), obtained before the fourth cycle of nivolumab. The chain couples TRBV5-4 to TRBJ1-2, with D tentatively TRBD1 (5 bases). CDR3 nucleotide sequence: TGTGCCAGCAGGGATTTCGCAGGGAGTGCCTATGGCTACACCTTC. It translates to CASRDFAGSAYGYTF.